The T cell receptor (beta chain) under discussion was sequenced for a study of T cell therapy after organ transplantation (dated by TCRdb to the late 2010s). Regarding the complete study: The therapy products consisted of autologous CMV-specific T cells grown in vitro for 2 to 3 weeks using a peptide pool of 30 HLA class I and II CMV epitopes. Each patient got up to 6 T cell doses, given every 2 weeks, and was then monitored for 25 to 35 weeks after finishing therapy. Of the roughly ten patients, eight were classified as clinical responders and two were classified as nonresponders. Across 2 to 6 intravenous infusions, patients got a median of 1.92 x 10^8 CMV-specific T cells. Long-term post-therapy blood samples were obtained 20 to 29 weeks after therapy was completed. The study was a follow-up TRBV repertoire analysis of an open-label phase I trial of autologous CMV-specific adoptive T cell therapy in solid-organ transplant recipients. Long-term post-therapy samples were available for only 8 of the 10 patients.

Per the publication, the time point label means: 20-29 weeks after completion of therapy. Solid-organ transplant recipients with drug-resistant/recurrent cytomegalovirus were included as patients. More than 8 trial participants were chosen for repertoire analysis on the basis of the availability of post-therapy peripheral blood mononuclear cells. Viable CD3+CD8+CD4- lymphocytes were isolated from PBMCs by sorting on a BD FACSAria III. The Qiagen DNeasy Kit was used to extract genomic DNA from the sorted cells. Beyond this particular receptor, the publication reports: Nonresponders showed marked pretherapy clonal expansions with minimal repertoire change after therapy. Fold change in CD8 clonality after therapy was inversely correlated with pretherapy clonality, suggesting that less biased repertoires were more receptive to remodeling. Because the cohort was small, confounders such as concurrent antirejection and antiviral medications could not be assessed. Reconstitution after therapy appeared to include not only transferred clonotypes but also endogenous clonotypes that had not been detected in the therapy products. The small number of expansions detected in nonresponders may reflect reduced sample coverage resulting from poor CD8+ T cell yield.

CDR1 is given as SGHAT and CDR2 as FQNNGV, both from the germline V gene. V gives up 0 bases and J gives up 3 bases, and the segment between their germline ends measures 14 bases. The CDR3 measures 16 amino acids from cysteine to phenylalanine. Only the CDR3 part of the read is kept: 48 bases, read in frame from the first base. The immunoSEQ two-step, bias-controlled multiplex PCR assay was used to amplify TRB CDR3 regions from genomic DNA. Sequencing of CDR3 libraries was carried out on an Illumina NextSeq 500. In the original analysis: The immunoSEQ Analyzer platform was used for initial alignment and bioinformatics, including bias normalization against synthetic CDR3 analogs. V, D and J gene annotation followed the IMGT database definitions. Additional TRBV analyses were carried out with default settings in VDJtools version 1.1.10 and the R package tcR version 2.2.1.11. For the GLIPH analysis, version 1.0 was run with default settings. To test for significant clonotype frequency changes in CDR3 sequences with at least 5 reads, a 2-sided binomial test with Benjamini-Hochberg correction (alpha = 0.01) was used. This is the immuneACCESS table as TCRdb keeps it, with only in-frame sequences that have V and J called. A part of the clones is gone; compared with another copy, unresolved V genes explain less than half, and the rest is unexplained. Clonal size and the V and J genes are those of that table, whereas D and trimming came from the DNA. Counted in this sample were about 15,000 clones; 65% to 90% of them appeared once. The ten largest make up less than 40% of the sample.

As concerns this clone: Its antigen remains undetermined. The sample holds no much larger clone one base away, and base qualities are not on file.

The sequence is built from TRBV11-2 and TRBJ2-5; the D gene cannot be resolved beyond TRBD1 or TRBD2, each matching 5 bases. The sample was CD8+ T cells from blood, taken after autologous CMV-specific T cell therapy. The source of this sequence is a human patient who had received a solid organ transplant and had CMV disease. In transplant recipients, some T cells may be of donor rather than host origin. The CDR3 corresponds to CASSLEAAGWEETQYF. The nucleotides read TGTGCCAGCAGCTTAGAAGCGGCAGGGTGGGAAGAGACCCAGTACTTC.